Detailed here is one T cell receptor beta chain. Data came from immunoSEQ multiplex PCR; TCRdb stores just in-frame clones and leaves some out. The table shows about 1 million clones, with about 80% occurring only once. The data belong to a study of shared clonotypes between healthy human individuals. The CDR3 covers 16 residues. Germline lookup yields CDR1 GTSNPN and CDR2 SVGIG (reference sequence). Trimming pared 1 base from V and 4 bases from J, leaving 17 bases between. The rearrangement links TRBV30 to TRBJ1-5, with a tentative D call TRBD1 (5 bases). The sequenced material came from memory CD4+ T cells sorted from blood. Subset specified: CD45RA-negative fraction. This receptor was identified in a man between 18 and 29 years old in good health. CDR3 DNA: TGTGCCTGGAGTGCCTCCGGGACGGACATGAATCAGCCCCAGCATTTT. Residues: CAWSASGTDMNQPQHF.